This passage covers 28 T cell receptor beta chains from one sample sequenced in a study of T cell repertoires in cytomegalovirus infection. Their antigens are not known. TCRdb recomputed calls from the reads with MiXCR, one row per CDR3 protein. Of tens of thousands of distinct CDR3 sequences in the sample, around 27% were seen once. The starting material was CD8+ T cells from cultured PBMCs, obtained from culture after CMV antigen stimulation. Source of these receptors: a human donor in good health (CMV status not recorded). Some clones in this sample may be carry-over from other donors' samples.

This clonotype was counted ten times or more. The gene calls are TRBV7-2 and TRBJ2-7; TRBD2 agrees at 7 bases. Germline V gene data show CDR1 as SGHTA and CDR2 as FQGNSA. The CDR3 runs to 15 residues. J gave up 0 bases and V 5 bases, and 7 bases lay outside the gene matches. The CDR3 DNA is TGTGCCAGCAGCCACCTAGCGGAGGGCTCCTACGAGCAGTACTTC. The encoded protein is CASSHLAEGSYEQYF.

V is TRBV27 and J is TRBJ2-1, with 7 nucleotides matching TRBD1. The V gene end was trimmed by 6 bases and the J gene end by 4 bases; junction bases not matched to a gene: 9. There are 15 residues in the CDR3. Germline CDR1 is MNHEY and CDR2 is SMNVEV (reference sequence). The CDR3 region has the DNA TGTGCCAGCAGCCTCACAGGGGCTATTTACAATGAGCAGTTCTTC. It codes for CASSLTGAIYNEQFF.

This clonotype has more than one count but fewer than ten. This rearrangement joins TRBV15 to TRBJ1-6, with D possibly matching TRBD1 (6 bases). V lost 4 bases, J lost 9 bases, and 19 bases lay in between. CDR1 is LNHNV, CDR2 YYDKDF, per germline (reference sequence). CDR3 size: 16 residues. The CDR3 sequence is CATSKRSQGYGSPLHF. CDR3 in DNA: TGTGCCACCAGCAAAAGATCACAGGGTTACGGTTCACCCCTCCACTTT.

This clonotype has just a few counts. V and J are TRBV7-9 and TRBJ1-3; no clear D gene. V was clipped by 9 bases and J by 4 bases, with 13 bases between them. This CDR3 spans 13 amino acids. Looked up from germline, CDR1 is SEHNR and CDR2 is FQNEAQ (reference sequence). CDR3 sequence: CASPQAVGNTIYF. The CDR3 nucleotides are TGTGCCAGTCCGCAGGCTGTGGGAAACACCATATATTTT.

In this sample, this clonotype turned up once. This chain links TRBV27 with TRBJ1-2; 8 positions agree with TRBD1. Trimming at V came to 5 bases and at J to 4 bases, leaving 6 bases not matched to a gene. CDR1 is MNHEY, CDR2 SMNVEV, per germline (reference sequence). There are 14 residues in the CDR3. The CDR3 DNA is TGTGCCAGCAGTAAGACAGGGGCGATCTATGGCTACACCTTC. It is translated as CASSKTGAIYGYTF.

At least ten counts were recorded for this clonotype. This chain joins TRBV7-8 and TRBJ1-1, with a tentative D call TRBD1 (6 bases). Germline-derived CDR1 and CDR2 are SGHVS and FQNEAQ. Trimming left V 5 bases short and J 5 bases short, with 15 bases between. This CDR3 has 14 residues. CDR3: CASSDLGGLTEAFF. The CDR3 nucleotides read TGTGCCAGCAGCGACCTAGGGGGGCTAACTGAAGCTTTCTTT.

The chain combines TRBV7-9 with TRBJ2-3; D remains ambiguous. Germline lookup yields CDR1 SEHNR and CDR2 FQNEAQ (reference sequence). CDR3 size: 13 residues. The V and J ends lost 1 base and 4 bases respectively, with 6 bases between them. Here the CDR3 DNA reads TGTGCCAGCAGCTTAGAGGTAGCAGATACGCAGTATTTT. Translation: CASSLEVADTQYF.

The rearrangement joins TRBV15 to TRBJ2-1, with TRBD2 matching over 8 bases. This CDR3 is built from 14 residues. J lost 5 bases, V lost 6 bases, and 6 bases had no gene match. Germline CDR1 and CDR2: LNHNV and YYDKDF (reference sequence). CDR3 loop: CATSRLATHNEQFF. As DNA, the CDR3 is TGTGCCACCAGTCGACTAGCGACCCACAATGAGCAGTTCTTC.

This sequence joins TRBV11-2 and TRBJ1-1; D call uncertain. The V end lost 4 bases, the J end lost 0 bases, and 15 bases lay between the germline ends. The CDR3 sequence is 16 residues long. Germline V gene data show CDR1 as SGHAT and CDR2 as FQNNGV. For the CDR3, the DNA is TGTGCCAGCAGCTCTTACGACCGGGGAGTGAACACTGAAGCTTTCTTT. Residues: CASSSYDRGVNTEAFF.

As for this clonotype: The junction does not match germline at one end; this may be a read error. V is TRBV11-2 and J is TRBJ2-3; 8 nucleotides line up with TRBD2. Per germline, CDR1 SGHAT and CDR2 FQNNGV. The CDR3 has 15 residues. CDR3 nucleotide sequence: TGTGTCAGCAGCTTAAGGCGGGGGGCCTCCAATACGCAGTATTTT. Amino acid sequence: CVSSLRRGASNTQYF.

V gene TRBV11-2 combines with J gene TRBJ2-3, with D possibly TRBD1 on 7 matching bases. The V gene's germline CDR1 is SGHAT and CDR2 FQNNGV. This CDR3 has 15 amino acids. Trimming took off 5 bases at V and 4 bases at J, with 16 bases between the two ends. The CDR3 nucleotides read TGTGCCAGCAGCCTAGGGGGCAGGGAGGCAGATACGCAGTATTTT. Its translation: CASSLGGREADTQYF.

The rearrangement uses TRBV14 and TRBJ1-2; possible D gene TRBD1, 5 bases. V was trimmed by 0 bases and J by 5 bases, leaving 13 bases between them. CDR1 and CDR2 (germline): SGHDN, FVKESK. The CDR3 is made up of 15 amino acids. CDR3 nucleotides: TGTGCCAGCAGCCAAGATGGGGACGGGCCGTATGGCTACACCTTC. Its translation: CASSQDGDGPYGYTF.

The CDR3 sequence: CASSLMGQSYEQYF. The CDR3 coding sequence is TGTGCCAGCAGTCTCATGGGACAGTCATACGAGCAGTACTTC. V usage is TRBV27 and J usage is TRBJ2-7; 7 bases map to TRBD1. The V segment lost 5 bases and the J segment 4 bases; nucleotides outside the gene matches: 8. From germline, CDR1 is MNHEY and CDR2 SMNVEV (reference sequence). The CDR3 has 14 residues.

This clonotype was counted between two and nine times. The chain recombines TRBV24-1 with TRBJ2-3; possibly TRBD2 for D (5 bases). The CDR3 is 15 amino acids. Germline V lookup: CDR1 KGHDR, CDR2 SFDVKD. V was clipped by 2 bases and J by 4 bases, with 12 bases between them. CDR3 loop: CATSDSVDSADTQYF. As DNA, the CDR3 is TGTGCCACCAGTGATTCTGTGGACTCCGCAGATACGCAGTATTTT.

CDR3 nucleotides: TGTGCCAGTGCTATACGCGGGTTTCAGAACACCGGGGAGCTGTTTTTT. Encoded protein: CASAIRGFQNTGELFF. The J gene is TRBJ2-2, the V gene TRBV9, with a weak D call TRBD2 (5 bases). Germline CDR1 is SGDLS and CDR2 is YYNGEE. The CDR3 has 16 residues. The V end was cut by 8 bases, the J end by 1 base, with 18 bases between.

This clonotype was detected many times. J is TRBJ1-1 and V is TRBV5-1; the match to TRBD1 covers 7 bases. The CDR3 spans 14 residues. Trimming cost V 4 bases and J 2 bases; bases outside gene matches: 5. Germline V gene data show CDR1 as SGHRS and CDR2 as YFSETQ. The CDR3: CASSAAGGNTEAFF. The CDR3 DNA sequence: TGCGCCAGCAGCGCGGCAGGGGGAAACACTGAAGCTTTCTTT.

The V gene is TRBV6-2 or TRBV6-3, the J gene TRBJ2-5; TRBD2 matches at 10 bases. This CDR3 has 15 residues. V dropped 5 bases and J dropped 4; count of bases not matched to a gene: 7. CDR1 MNHEY and CDR2 SVGEGT come from the germline V gene. This chain's CDR3 is CASSGLAAPVETQYF. Written as DNA, the CDR3 is TGTGCCAGCAGTGGACTAGCGGCTCCCGTAGAGACCCAGTACTTC.

The rearrangement joins TRBV5-5 to TRBJ1-5; the D gene is possibly TRBD1 (5 bases). This CDR3 is 17 amino acids long. V was clipped by 1 base and J by 4 bases, with 18 bases between them. Germline CDR1 is SGHKS and CDR2 is YYEKEE (reference sequence). The CDR3 nucleotides are TGTGCCAGCAGCTTGTATTCGGCGGCCGGGGGAAATCAGCCCCAGCATTTT. Protein product: CASSLYSAAGGNQPQHF.

This clonotype was seen a handful of times. The DNA is left out, because the CDR3 cannot be placed on it with certainty; the CDR3 is given as TCRdb lists it. The chain links TRBV7-5 to TRBJ2-1. TRBV7-5 is termed a pseudogene. The CDR3 spans 14 amino acids, including both terminal residues. This CDR3 reads CISVSERSYNEQFF.

This clonotype was counted at least ten times. This sequence joins TRBV7-9 and TRBJ2-4; 8 nucleotides match TRBD1. Germline assignment: CDR1 SEHNR and CDR2 FQNEAQ (reference sequence). This CDR3 region has 14 residues. The V and J ends lost 5 bases and 13 bases, in that order; junction bases with no gene match: 13. The CDR3 sequence: CASSPPAGQVFQYF. As DNA, the CDR3 is TGTGCCAGCAGCCCGCCTGCGGGACAGGTCTTCCAGTACTTC.

The chain has TRBV5-1 and TRBJ2-6; D remains ambiguous. CDR3 length: 15 amino acids. Germline assignment: CDR1 SGHRS and CDR2 YFSETQ. Trimming left V 0 bases short and J 2 bases short, with 6 bases between. The CDR3 nucleotides read TGCGCCAGCAGCTTGGATCGTGCTGGGGCCAACGTCCTGACTTTC. Its protein product is CASSLDRAGANVLTF. The full variable domain, rest sourced from reference TRBV5-1 and TRBJ2-6, is KAGVTQTPRYLIKTRGQQVTLSCSPISGHRSVSWYQQTPGQGLQFLFEYFSETQRNKGNFPGRFSGRQFSNSRSEMNVSTLELGDSALYLCASSLDRAGANVLTFGAGSRLTVL.

The chain employs TRBV7-3 and TRBJ1-2; a possible D gene is TRBD1 (5 bases). The CDR3 totals 15 residues. Trimming removed 5 bases at V and 6 bases at J, with 19 bases between. From germline, CDR1 is SGHTA and CDR2 FQGTGA. CDR3 DNA sequence: TGTGCCAGCAGCCTCGGGACGGCCGACGGCAATGGCTACACCTTC. Its protein is CASSLGTADGNGYTF.

This clonotype was counted at least ten times. The V and J genes are TRBV20-1 and TRBJ2-5; D is perhaps TRBD1 or TRBD2 (7 bases each). The ends were cut back, 6 bases at V and 4 bases at J, with 18 bases in the middle. The CDR3 spans 14 residues. Germline V gene lookup returns CDR1 DFQATT and CDR2 SNEGSKA (reference sequence). The CDR3 loop reads CSAGGGGEGETQYF. The CDR3, as DNA: TGCAGTGCCGGGGGAGGGGGCGAGGGAGAGACCCAGTACTTC.

This clonotype was detected only a few times. This rearrangement joins TRBV7-8 to TRBJ2-3, with TRBD2 identical over 7 bases. This CDR3 is built from 18 residues. From germline, CDR1 is SGHVS and CDR2 FQNEAQ. Germline trimming cut 4 bases from V and 1 base from J; bases unmatched to any gene: 14. This chain's CDR3 is CASSSGLDPKHRTDTQYF. In DNA, the CDR3 is TGTGCCAGCAGCTCCGGACTAGACCCAAAGCACCGCACAGATACGCAGTATTTT. The variable domain in full, with the rest retrieved from reference TRBV7-8 and TRBJ2-3, is GAGVSQSPRYKVAKRGQDVALRCDPISGHVSLFWYQQALGQGPEFLTYFQNEAQLDKSGLPSDRFFAERPEGSVSTLKIQRTQQEDSAVYLCASSSGLDPKHRTDTQYFGPGTRLTVL.

This clonotype appeared a few times. This chain uses TRBV12-3 or TRBV12-4 with TRBJ2-1; D not resolved. The CDR3 contains 12 residues. Trimming cost V 3 bases and J 9 bases, with 9 bases left between them. The CDR3 bases are TGTGCCAGCAGTTTCACGGTCTTTGAGCAGTTCTTC. Protein: CASSFTVFEQFF.

V usage is TRBV2 and J usage is TRBJ2-1; 9 bases are a match to TRBD1. With V trimmed by 6 bases and J by 5 bases, 5 bases remained unmatched. Germline lookup yields CDR1 SNHLY and CDR2 FYNNEI. This CDR3 region has 14 residues. The CDR3 spells CASSWTGANNEQFF. The CDR3 nucleotides are TGTGCCAGCAGCTGGACAGGGGCGAACAATGAGCAGTTCTTC.

This CDR3 is CASSAGLADSYEQYF. The CDR3 DNA reads TGTGCCAGCAGCGCTGGACTAGCGGACTCCTACGAGCAGTACTTC. The chain links TRBV11-2 to TRBJ2-7, with 10 positions matching TRBD2. V was clipped by 5 bases and J by 0 bases; unmatched bases: 4. The CDR3 covers 15 residues. Germline V gives CDR1 SGHAT, CDR2 FQNNGV. Drawing the rest from reference TRBV11-2 and TRBJ2-7, the complete variable domain is EAGVAQSPRYKIIEKRQSVAFWCNPISGHATLYWYQQILGQGPKLLIQFQNNGVVDDSQLPKDRFSAERLKGVDSTLKIQPAKLEDSAVYLCASSAGLADSYEQYFGPGTRLTVT.

Many counts were recorded for this clonotype. The CDR3 DNA follows: TGCGCCAGCAGCCCTGGTGCCGGGACAACGAACACTGAAGCTTTCTTT. Translating it yields CASSPGAGTTNTEAFF. V is TRBV5-1 and J is TRBJ1-1; D may be TRBD1 (6 bases). V lost 4 bases, J lost 1 base, and 17 bases lay in between. Germline-derived CDR1 and CDR2 are SGHRS and YFSETQ. This CDR3 region has 16 residues. The variable domain in full, with the rest retrieved from reference TRBV5-1 and TRBJ1-1, is KAGVTQTPRYLIKTRGQQVTLSCSPISGHRSVSWYQQTPGQGLQFLFEYFSETQRNKGNFPGRFSGRQFSNSRSEMNVSTLELGDSALYLCASSPGAGTTNTEAFFGQGTRLTVV.